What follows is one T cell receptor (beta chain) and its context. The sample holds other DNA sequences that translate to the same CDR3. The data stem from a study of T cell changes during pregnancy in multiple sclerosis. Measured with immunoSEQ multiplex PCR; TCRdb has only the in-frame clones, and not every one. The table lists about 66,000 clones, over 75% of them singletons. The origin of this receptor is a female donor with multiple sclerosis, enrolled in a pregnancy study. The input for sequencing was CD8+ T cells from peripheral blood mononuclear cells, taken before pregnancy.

DNA of the CDR3: TGCAGTGCACCTCTAACCGGGGAGCTGTTTTTT. Amino acid sequence: CSAPLTGELFF. This rearrangement joins TRBV20-1 to TRBJ2-2; D unresolved. Germline CDR1 DFQATT, CDR2 SNEGSKA (reference sequence). V was pared by 6 bases and J by 5 bases, with 7 bases between. The CDR3 is 11 residues long.